The 29 T cell receptor beta chains given below trace back to one sample, sequenced in a study of response to subunit inactivated influenza vaccine. TCRdb re-analysed the RT-PCR reads in MiXCR, keeping a single row per CDR3 protein. Here the sample spans about 570,000 distinct CDR3 sequences, around 10% being singletons. Another study also made use of these data, one on T cells expressing NK-cell markers. From that second work: The cDNA for TCR beta came from 5'RACE template switching with UMIs.

The sample here was PBMCs from blood, taken on the day of vaccination. The receptors come from a man aged 50 to 59 who received an inactivated influenza vaccine.

The chain recombines TRBV18 with TRBJ2-4, with 7 positions matching TRBD1. CDR3 size: 16 residues. Trimming at V came to 6 bases and at J to 0 bases, leaving 8 bases not matched to a gene. Germline V gives CDR1 KGHSH, CDR2 LQKENI. The CDR3: CASSGTKGAAKNIQYF. The CDR3 DNA reads TGTGCCAGCTCGGGGACCAAGGGGGCAGCCAAAAACATTCAGTACTTC. The whole variable domain, filled in from reference TRBV18 and TRBJ2-4, reads NAGVMQNPRHLVRRRGQEARLRCSPMKGHSHVYWYRQLPEEGLKFMVYLQKENIIDESGMPKERFSAEFPKEGPSILRIQQVVRGDSAAYFCASSGTKGAAKNIQYFGAGTRLSVL.

V is TRBV5-1 and J is TRBJ2-6, with D tentatively TRBD1 (5 bases). The CDR3 totals 15 residues. Trimming removed 4 bases at V and 2 bases at J, with 10 bases between. Per germline, CDR1 SGHRS and CDR2 YFSETQ. The CDR3 DNA follows: TGCGCCAGCAGCCATGGGGCTCCTGGGGCCAACGTCCTGACTTTC. Residues: CASSHGAPGANVLTF.

This clonotype was counted many times. This chain uses TRBV7-9 with TRBJ2-1; no clear D. This CDR3 comprises 15 residues. CDR1 is SEHNR, CDR2 FQNEAQ, per germline (reference sequence). Trimming removed 6 bases at V and 0 bases at J, with 12 bases between. The CDR3, as DNA: TGTGCCAGCAGGGCACAGTCTAGCTCCTACAATGAGCAGTTCTTC. This translates into CASRAQSSSYNEQFF.

V gene TRBV7-2 combines with J gene TRBJ2-3; TRBD2 matches 9 bases. The CDR3 totals 16 residues. CDR1 is SGHTA, CDR2 FQGNSA, per germline. The V segment lost 4 bases and the J segment 6 bases; nucleotides outside the gene matches: 11. The CDR3 nucleotides are TGTGCCAGCAGCTCAACTAGACTAGCGGTGGGGGATACGCAGTATTTT. Translating it yields CASSSTRLAVGDTQYF.

The table lists this clonotype with a few counts. This chain uses TRBV11-1 with TRBJ2-5; D perhaps matches TRBD2 (5 bases). V was clipped by 2 bases and J by 5 bases, with 12 bases between them. The CDR3 length is 14 residues. Germline V gene lookup returns CDR1 SGHAT and CDR2 FQDESV (reference sequence). In nucleotides, the CDR3 is TGTGCCAGCAGCTTACCCGAGAGGAGGGAGACCCAGTACTTC. Translation gives CASSLPERRETQYF.

Ten or more counts support this clonotype. This chain uses TRBV10-3 with TRBJ1-1, with D perhaps TRBD1 (5 bases). Between the trimmed V and J ends, which lost 4 bases and 3 bases, there was a span of 9 bases. Germline loops: CDR1 ENHRY, CDR2 SYGVKD. The CDR3 runs to 13 residues. The CDR3, as DNA: TGTGCCATCAGTGGGGGGGATGACACTGAAGCTTTCTTT. It translates to CAISGGDDTEAFF.

In its sample, this clonotype was seen a few times. V gene TRBV24-1 combines with J gene TRBJ2-2; 10 nucleotides agree with TRBD2. V lost 4 bases, J lost 3 bases, and 4 bases stayed unmatched. CDR3 size: 16 residues. Per the germline V gene, CDR1 is KGHDR and CDR2 is SFDVKD. CDR3 DNA sequence: TGTGCCACCAGTGAATGGACTAGCGGAGACACCGGGGAGCTGTTTTTT. The encoded protein is CATSEWTSGDTGELFF.

A few counts support this clonotype. The V call is TRBV2, the J call TRBJ2-7; TRBD2 agrees at 8 bases. The CDR3 is 14 amino acids. V was pared by 2 bases and J by 3 bases, with 3 bases of the junction left unmatched. Looked up from germline, CDR1 is SNHLY and CDR2 is FYNNEI. The CDR3 DNA reads TGTGCCAGCAGTGAATTAGCGGGATACTACGAGCAGTACTTC. Protein: CASSELAGYYEQYF.

This clonotype was seen only a few times. V gene TRBV12-3 or TRBV12-4 combines with J gene TRBJ1-2, with D unresolved. The length of the CDR3 is 14 residues. Trimming shortened V by 0 bases and J by 2 bases, and 7 bases separated the two germline ends. The CDR3 reads CASSLASANYGYTF. CDR3 coding DNA: TGTGCCAGCAGTTTAGCGTCGGCCAACTATGGCTACACCTTC.

In this sample, this clonotype turned up a few times. The chain combines TRBV7-8 with TRBJ2-6; 8 bases are shared with TRBD2. V lost 5 bases, J lost 0 bases, and 9 bases stayed unmatched. Germline CDR1 and CDR2: SGHVS and FQNEAQ. The CDR3 totals 18 residues. The CDR3 here is CASSARLAWSSGANVLTF. CDR3 DNA: TGTGCCAGCAGCGCCAGACTAGCGTGGAGCTCTGGGGCCAACGTCCTGACTTTC.

This clonotype has at least ten counts. V and J are TRBV6-5 and TRBJ2-7; D is unclear. This CDR3 has 14 residues. Germline V gene lookup returns CDR1 MNHEY and CDR2 SVGAGI. Trimming pared 0 bases from V and 5 bases from J, leaving 11 bases between. CDR3: CASSYSGGGDEQYF. CDR3 in DNA: TGTGCCAGCAGTTACTCAGGTGGTGGCGACGAGCAGTACTTC.

This clonotype was counted only a few times. The genes are TRBV7-8 and TRBJ2-1; TRBD2 matches 10 bases. The V gene end was trimmed by 2 bases and the J gene end by 12 bases; junction bases not matched to a gene: 13. The CDR3 loop spans 16 amino acids. Germline loops: CDR1 SGHVS, CDR2 FQNEAQ. The CDR3 coding sequence is TGTGCCAGCAGCTTATTCGGAGCGGGAGGGCCTGTAGCGCAGTTCTTC. This codes for CASSLFGAGGPVAQFF.

As regards this clonotype: The junction does not match germline at one end; this may be a read error. The rearrangement links TRBV20-1 to TRBJ1-1, with 7 positions matching TRBD1. The length of the CDR3 is 14 residues. Germline values: CDR1 DFQATT, CDR2 SNEGSKA (reference sequence). In DNA, the CDR3 is TGCAGTGCCGACAGGGCGATTTCGAGGGGTGAAGTTTTCTTT. Its translation is CSADRAISRGEVFF.

The sample holds many counts of this clonotype. This sequence joins TRBV29-1 and TRBJ2-7; TRBD1 aligns across 8 bases. The trim removed 8 bases at V and 3 bases at J, leaving 12 bases unmatched. The CDR3 spans 14 residues. In germline, CDR1 is SQVTM, CDR2 ANQGSEA. The CDR3, as DNA: TGCAGCTGCTCGTTCAGGGGGCGCGACTACGAGCAGTACTTC. Translated, it gives CSCSFRGRDYEQYF.

This chain links TRBV24-1 with TRBJ2-1; 7 nucleotides align to TRBD2. CDR1 KGHDR and CDR2 SFDVKD come from the germline V gene. The CDR3 contains 16 residues. Trimming cost V 3 bases and J 3 bases; bases outside gene matches: 7. As DNA, the CDR3 is TGTGCCACCAGTGATCCGGGGACTACCTACTACAATGAGCAGTTCTTC. This encodes CATSDPGTTYYNEQFF.

This clonotype was counted a few times. V and J are TRBV10-2 and TRBJ2-1; 8 nucleotides match TRBD2. Germline CDR1 is WSHSY and CDR2 is SAAADI. V shed 0 bases and J 9 bases; nucleotides not matched to a gene: 7. CDR3 length: 15 residues. The DNA for the CDR3 is TGCGCCAGCAGTGAGTCAAGCGCGGGGGGCACTGAGCAGTTCTTC. Its protein product is CASSESSAGGTEQFF.

The chain carries TRBV12-3 or TRBV12-4 and TRBJ2-1; tentatively, D is TRBD2 (5 bases). There are 11 residues in the CDR3. V was trimmed by 6 bases and J by 12 bases, leaving 12 bases between them. The DNA for the CDR3 is TGTGCCAGCAGAAAGGAGGAGAGGCAGTTCTTC. Its protein is CASRKEERQFF.

This clonotype was recorded a few times. The rearrangement links TRBV4-3 to TRBJ2-1; D is undetermined. Germline CDR1 is LGHNA and CDR2 is YSLEER. The CDR3 is 13 amino acids. V dropped 4 bases and J dropped 5 bases, with 9 bases sitting between them. For the CDR3, the DNA is TGCGCCAGCAGCCTCTACGTAAACAATGAGCAGTTCTTC. Protein sequence: CASSLYVNNEQFF.

The J gene is TRBJ2-7, the V gene TRBV4-3; tentative D call: TRBD1 (5 bases). Trimming pared 2 bases from V and 5 bases from J, leaving 19 bases between. From germline, CDR1 is LGHNA and CDR2 YSLEER. CDR3 size: 16 residues. CDR3 coding DNA: TGCGCCAGCAGCCAATCCCTGGGGCGAAAGATCCACGAGCAGTACTTC. Encoded protein: CASSQSLGRKIHEQYF.

Worth noting for this clonotype: One end of the junction does not line up with germline, which may come from a read error. The rearrangement uses TRBV24-1 and TRBJ2-7; 12 bases fit TRBD1. The CDR3 is 16 amino acids. CDR1 is KGHDR, CDR2 SFDVKD, per germline. The CDR3 DNA sequence: TGCGACTGCCCGGGACAGGGGGCAAAAGCCTCCTACGAGCAGTACTTC. It is translated as CDCPGQGAKASYEQYF.

The J gene is TRBJ1-4, the V gene TRBV4-1; the D gene is possibly TRBD1 (6 bases). Trimming took off 1 base at V and 5 bases at J, with 29 bases between the two ends. CDR1 is MGHRA and CDR2 is YSYEKL in the germline V gene. The CDR3 spans 21 residues. The CDR3 DNA reads as TGCGCCAGCAGCCAAGTTCGCCCACAGTGGGGGGCCGCCGCATCGAATGAAAAACTGTTTTTT. Translated, it gives CASSQVRPQWGAAASNEKLFF.

This clonotype was found many times. V is TRBV2 and J is TRBJ1-4; D gene uncertain. The CDR3 length is 13 residues. V lost 4 bases to trimming and J lost 10 bases, with 13 bases between them. In germline, CDR1 is SNHLY, CDR2 FYNNEI. As DNA, the CDR3 is TGTGCCAGCAGTGTCCGAGACTCTGGAAAACTGTTTTTT. Residues: CASSVRDSGKLFF.

This clonotype was seen only a few times. The rearrangement links TRBV9 to TRBJ2-2; D call uncertain. The CDR3 is 15 amino acids. Germline V lookup: CDR1 SGDLS, CDR2 YYNGEE. V shed 0 bases and J shed 2 bases, with 8 bases lying between them. The CDR3 loop is CASSVDDGNTGELFF. The CDR3 coding sequence is TGTGCCAGCAGCGTAGATGACGGAAACACCGGGGAGCTGTTTTTT.

The chain joins TRBV9 to TRBJ2-7; possibly TRBD2 for D (5 bases). Trimming pared 1 base from V and 4 bases from J, leaving 15 bases between. Looked up from germline, CDR1 is SGDLS and CDR2 is YYNGEE. The CDR3 is 15 residues long. The CDR3 coding sequence is TGTGCCAGCAGCGTACGGGAAGGGAGTAAATACGAGCAGTACTTC. Its translation: CASSVREGSKYEQYF.

The chain has TRBV20-1 and TRBJ2-3; 13 bases agree with TRBD2. This CDR3 is 15 amino acids long. Germline CDR1 is DFQATT and CDR2 is SNEGSKA (reference sequence). V lost 6 bases to trimming and J lost 5 bases; unmatched junction nucleotides: 8. CDR3 sequence: CSATGTSGALDTQYF. The CDR3 DNA follows: TGCAGTGCCACCGGGACTAGCGGGGCCTTAGATACGCAGTATTTT.

The chain uses TRBV15 and TRBJ2-3; no clear D. The V gene's germline CDR1 is LNHNV and CDR2 YYDKDF (reference sequence). V was cut by 0 bases and J by 2 bases, with 6 bases left in between. The CDR3 has 14 amino acids. The CDR3 loop reads CATSRDYTTDTQYF. The CDR3 nucleotides are TGTGCCACCAGCAGAGATTACACCACAGATACGCAGTATTTT.

The chain has TRBV5-6 and TRBJ2-1, with 7 bases aligning to TRBD1. This CDR3 has 14 amino acids. CDR1 is SGHDT and CDR2 is YYEEEE in the germline V gene. Unmatched junction bases numbered 0, after V lost 1 base and J lost 2 bases. The CDR3 DNA reads as TGTGCCAGCAGCTTGACAGGGGCCTACAATGAGCAGTTCTTC. It specifies CASSLTGAYNEQFF.

This clonotype was counted only a few times. The CDR3 spells CASSVQGIGQPQHF. As DNA, the CDR3 is TGTGCCAGCAGCGTACAGGGAATTGGTCAGCCCCAGCATTTT. The V call is TRBV7-9, the J call TRBJ1-5; tentative D call: TRBD1 (6 bases). Trimming left V 5 bases short and J 6 bases short, with 14 bases between. Germline-derived CDR1 and CDR2 are SEHNR and FQNEAQ (reference sequence). The CDR3 sequence is 14 residues long.

This chain connects TRBV2 to TRBJ2-5; D is uncertain. In germline, CDR1 is SNHLY, CDR2 FYNNEI. This CDR3 comprises 14 residues. Between the trimmed V and J ends, which lost 6 bases and 5 bases, there was a span of 16 bases. CDR3: CASRNDRVGETQYF. In nucleotides, the CDR3 is TGTGCCAGCAGGAACGACCGGGTGGGTGAGACCCAGTACTTC.